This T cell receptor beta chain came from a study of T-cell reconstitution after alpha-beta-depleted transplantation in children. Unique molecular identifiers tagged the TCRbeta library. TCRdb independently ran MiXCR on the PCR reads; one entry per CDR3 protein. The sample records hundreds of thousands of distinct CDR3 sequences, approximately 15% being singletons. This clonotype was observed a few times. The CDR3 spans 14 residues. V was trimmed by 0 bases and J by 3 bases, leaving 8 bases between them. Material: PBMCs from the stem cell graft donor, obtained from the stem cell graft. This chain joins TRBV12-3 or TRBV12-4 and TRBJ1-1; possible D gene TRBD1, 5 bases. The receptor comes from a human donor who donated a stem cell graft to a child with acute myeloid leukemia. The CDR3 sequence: CASSLARADTEAFF. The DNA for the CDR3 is TGTGCCAGCAGTTTAGCCAGGGCGGACACTGAAGCTTTCTTT.